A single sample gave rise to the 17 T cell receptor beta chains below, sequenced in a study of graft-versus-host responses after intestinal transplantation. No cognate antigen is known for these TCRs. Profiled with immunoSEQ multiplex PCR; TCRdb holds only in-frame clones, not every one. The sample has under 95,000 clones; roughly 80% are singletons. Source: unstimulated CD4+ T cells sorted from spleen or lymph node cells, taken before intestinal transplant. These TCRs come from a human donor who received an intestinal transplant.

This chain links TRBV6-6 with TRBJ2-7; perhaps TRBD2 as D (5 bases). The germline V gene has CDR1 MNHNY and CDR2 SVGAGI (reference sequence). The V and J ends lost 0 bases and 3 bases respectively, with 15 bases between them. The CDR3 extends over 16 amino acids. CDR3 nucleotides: TGTGCCAGCAGTTACTCGAGGGCCCAACGTAGCTACGAGCAGTACTTC. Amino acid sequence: CASSYSRAQRSYEQYF.

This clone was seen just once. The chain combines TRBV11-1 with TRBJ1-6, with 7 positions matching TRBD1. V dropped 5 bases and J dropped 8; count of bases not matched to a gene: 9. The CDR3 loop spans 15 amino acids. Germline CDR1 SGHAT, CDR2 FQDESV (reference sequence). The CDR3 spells CASSTNRGLDSPLHF. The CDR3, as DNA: TGTGCCAGCAGCACCAACAGGGGACTAGATTCACCCCTCCACTTT.

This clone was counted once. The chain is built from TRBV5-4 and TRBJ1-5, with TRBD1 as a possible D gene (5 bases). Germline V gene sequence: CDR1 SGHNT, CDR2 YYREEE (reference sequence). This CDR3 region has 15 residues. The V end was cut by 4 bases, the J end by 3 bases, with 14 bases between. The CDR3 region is CASSRWGVPNQPQHF. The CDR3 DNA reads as TGTGCCAGCAGCCGGTGGGGGGTTCCCAATCAGCCCCAGCATTTT.

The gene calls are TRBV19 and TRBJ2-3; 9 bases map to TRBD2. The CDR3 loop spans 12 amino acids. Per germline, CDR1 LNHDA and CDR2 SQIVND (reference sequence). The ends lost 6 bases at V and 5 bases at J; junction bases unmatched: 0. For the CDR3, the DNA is TGTGCCAGTAGACTAGCGGGAGATACGCAGTATTTT. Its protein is CASRLAGDTQYF.

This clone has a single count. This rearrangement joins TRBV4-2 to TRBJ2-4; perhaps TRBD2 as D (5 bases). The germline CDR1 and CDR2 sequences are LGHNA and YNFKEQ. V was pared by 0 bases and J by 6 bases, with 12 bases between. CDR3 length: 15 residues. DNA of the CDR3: TGTGCCAGCAGCCAAGATAACACTAGAGGAAACATTCAGTACTTC. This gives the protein CASSQDNTRGNIQYF.

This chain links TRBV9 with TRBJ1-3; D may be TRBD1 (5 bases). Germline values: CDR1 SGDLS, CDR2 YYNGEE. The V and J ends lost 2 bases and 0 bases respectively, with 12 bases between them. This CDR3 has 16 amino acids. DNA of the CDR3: TGTGCCAGCAGCGTCGGGGGGAGAAGCTCTGGAAACACCATATATTTT. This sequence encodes CASSVGGRSSGNTIYF.

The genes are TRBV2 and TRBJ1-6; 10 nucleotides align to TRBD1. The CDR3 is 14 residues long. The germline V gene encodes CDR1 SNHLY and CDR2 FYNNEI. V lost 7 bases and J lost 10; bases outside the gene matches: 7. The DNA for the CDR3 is TGTGCCAGCAATCCGACAGGGGGCCACTCACCCCTCCACTTT. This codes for CASNPTGGHSPLHF. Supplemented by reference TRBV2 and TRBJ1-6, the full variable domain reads EPEVTQTPSHQVTQMGQEVILRCVPISNHLYFYWYRQILGQKVEFLVSFYNNEISEKSEIFDDQFSVERPDGSNFTLKIRSTKLEDSAMYFCASNPTGGHSPLHFGNGTRLTVT.

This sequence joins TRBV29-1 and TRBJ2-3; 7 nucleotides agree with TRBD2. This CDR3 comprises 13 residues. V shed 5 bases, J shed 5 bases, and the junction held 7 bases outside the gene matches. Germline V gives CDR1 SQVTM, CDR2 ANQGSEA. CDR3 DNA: TGCAGCGTTCCCTTCAGGGAGGGAGATACGCAGTATTTT. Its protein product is CSVPFREGDTQYF.

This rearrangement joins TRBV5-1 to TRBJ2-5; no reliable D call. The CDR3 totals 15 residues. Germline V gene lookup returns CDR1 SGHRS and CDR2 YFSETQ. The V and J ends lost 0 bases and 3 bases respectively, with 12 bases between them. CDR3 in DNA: TGCGCCAGCAGCTTGGCCCGGCTAGATAAAGAGACCCAGTACTTC. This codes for CASSLARLDKETQYF.

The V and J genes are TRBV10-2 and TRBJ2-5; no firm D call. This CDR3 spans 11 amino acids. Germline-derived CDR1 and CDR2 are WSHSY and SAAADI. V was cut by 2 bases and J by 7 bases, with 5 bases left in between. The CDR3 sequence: CASSEGWTQYF. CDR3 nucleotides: TGCGCCAGCAGTGAGGGCTGGACCCAGTACTTC.

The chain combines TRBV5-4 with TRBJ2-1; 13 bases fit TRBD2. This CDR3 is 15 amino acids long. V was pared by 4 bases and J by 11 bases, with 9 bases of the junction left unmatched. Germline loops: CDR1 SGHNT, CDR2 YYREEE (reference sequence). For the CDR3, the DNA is TGTGCCAGCAGCGGCGGACTAGCGGGAGAAATCCAGCAGTTCTTC. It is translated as CASSGGLAGEIQQFF.

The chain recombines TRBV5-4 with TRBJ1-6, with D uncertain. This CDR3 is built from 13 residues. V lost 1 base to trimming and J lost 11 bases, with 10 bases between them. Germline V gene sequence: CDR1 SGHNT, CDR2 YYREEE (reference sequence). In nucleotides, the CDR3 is TGTGCCAGCAGCTTGTTTGGGAGGCCACCCCTCCACTTT. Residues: CASSLFGRPPLHF.

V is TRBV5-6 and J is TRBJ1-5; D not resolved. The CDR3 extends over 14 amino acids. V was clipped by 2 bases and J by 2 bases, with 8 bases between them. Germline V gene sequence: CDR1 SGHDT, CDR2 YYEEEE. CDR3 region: CASSLTPRNQPQHF. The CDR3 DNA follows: TGTGCCAGCAGCTTAACACCCCGCAATCAGCCCCAGCATTTT.

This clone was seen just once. This chain's CDR3 is CASSYRDSRDEQFF. The DNA for the CDR3 is TGCGCCAGCAGCTACCGGGACTCCCGGGATGAGCAGTTCTTC. The chain employs TRBV5-1 and TRBJ2-1; D might be TRBD2 (6 bases). Per germline, CDR1 SGHRS and CDR2 YFSETQ. This CDR3 has 14 amino acids. Trimming left V 3 bases short and J 8 bases short, with 15 bases between.

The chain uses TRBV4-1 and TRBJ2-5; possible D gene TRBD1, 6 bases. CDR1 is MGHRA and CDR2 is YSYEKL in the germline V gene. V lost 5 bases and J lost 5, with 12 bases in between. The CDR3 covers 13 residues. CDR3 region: CASSVARGETQYF. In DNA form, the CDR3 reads TGCGCCAGCAGCGTGGCTAGGGGGGAGACCCAGTACTTC.

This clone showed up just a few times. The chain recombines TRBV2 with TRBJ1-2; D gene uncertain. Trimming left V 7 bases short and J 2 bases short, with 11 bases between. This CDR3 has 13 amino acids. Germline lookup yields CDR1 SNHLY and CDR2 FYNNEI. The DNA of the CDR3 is TGTGCCAGCAACCTTATACAGAACTATGGCTACACCTTC. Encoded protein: CASNLIQNYGYTF.

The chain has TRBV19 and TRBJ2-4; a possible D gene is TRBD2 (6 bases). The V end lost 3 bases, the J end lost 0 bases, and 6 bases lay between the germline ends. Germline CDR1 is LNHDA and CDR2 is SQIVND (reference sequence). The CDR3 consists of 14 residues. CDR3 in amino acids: CASSMGLAKNIQYF. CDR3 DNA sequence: TGTGCCAGTAGTATGGGACTAGCCAAAAACATTCAGTACTTC.